Following are 16 T cell receptor beta chains from one sample sequenced in a study of shared clonotypes between healthy human individuals. Sequenced by immunoSEQ multiplex PCR; TCRdb stores in-frame clones only, minus some. Here the sample spans some 2.1 million clones, 85% to 95% being singletons. As defined, naive CD8 cells were CD45RO-negative and positively selected for CCR7, with terminally differentiated effector memory CD45RA+ cells excluded. Material for sequencing was naive CD8+ T cells sorted from blood. These TCRs come from a man aged 18 to 29 in good health.

The J gene is TRBJ2-2, the V gene TRBV27, with D uncertain. CDR1 and CDR2 (germline): MNHEY, SMNVEV (reference sequence). This CDR3 is 14 amino acids long. Trimming removed 5 bases at V and 4 bases at J, with 11 bases between. As DNA, the CDR3 is TGTGCCAGCAGTATACACTCCGGCACCGGGGAGCTGTTTTTT. Translating gives CASSIHSGTGELFF.

This chain joins TRBV4-1 and TRBJ2-2; 8 bases line up with TRBD1. Germline assignment: CDR1 MGHRA and CDR2 YSYEKL. The V segment lost 0 bases and the J segment 5 bases; nucleotides outside the gene matches: 8. This CDR3 contains 17 residues. CDR3 loop: CASSQDGTGDLTGELFF. As DNA, the CDR3 is TGCGCCAGCAGCCAAGATGGGACAGGAGACTTAACCGGGGAGCTGTTTTTT.

This chain links TRBV29-1 with TRBJ2-5, with D unresolved. The J call may be mistaken, given a closer DNA end match to TRBJ2-7. Germline-derived CDR1 and CDR2 are SQVTM and ANQGSEA. The CDR3 runs to 11 residues. The CDR3 nucleotides read TGCAGCGTTGTAAGGGTTGGCGAGCAGTACTTC. Translating gives CSVVRVGEQYF.

V and J are TRBV5-6 and TRBJ2-7; a weak D match, TRBD1 (6 bases). Trimming pared 7 bases from V and 4 bases from J, leaving 21 bases between. The CDR3 extends over 15 amino acids. Germline V gene sequence: CDR1 SGHDT, CDR2 YYEEEE. The CDR3 protein is CASAGWRTADYEQYF. CDR3 coding DNA: TGTGCCAGCGCAGGGTGGAGGACAGCGGATTACGAGCAGTACTTC.

The rearrangement joins TRBV6-6 to TRBJ2-5; TRBD2 might be the D (6 bases). The CDR3 spans 15 residues. CDR1 and CDR2 (germline): MNHNY, SVGAGI (reference sequence). V was cut by 1 base and J by 4 bases, with 13 bases left in between. The DNA of the CDR3 is TGTGCCAGCAGTTACTGGGGTAGCGGAGGAGAGACCCAGTACTTC. Amino acid sequence: CASSYWGSGGETQYF.

V is TRBV5-6 and J is TRBJ2-3; D unclear. Germline V lookup: CDR1 SGHDT, CDR2 YYEEEE. Trimming shortened V by 2 bases and J by 2 bases, and 15 bases separated the two germline ends. The CDR3 is 16 residues long. DNA of the CDR3: TGTGCCAGCAGCTTTCGTTCAGAAACCGCCACAGATACGCAGTATTTT. It encodes CASSFRSETATDTQYF.

V is TRBV5-1 and J is TRBJ2-7; 10 nucleotides align to TRBD2. V lost 3 bases to trimming and J lost 2 bases; unmatched junction nucleotides: 5. Germline loops: CDR1 SGHRS, CDR2 YFSETQ. The CDR3 is 15 amino acids. The CDR3 protein is CASSSSGGPTYEQYF. The CDR3, as DNA: TGCGCCAGCAGCTCTAGCGGGGGACCTACCTACGAGCAGTACTTC.

This chain joins TRBV4-1 and TRBJ2-2; D remains ambiguous. CDR1 MGHRA and CDR2 YSYEKL come from the germline V gene. The CDR3 totals 15 residues. The V gene lost 2 bases and the J gene lost 6 bases, with 13 bases spanning the gap. CDR3 region: CASSQRSQNAGELFF. The CDR3 DNA reads as TGCGCCAGCAGCCAAAGGAGTCAGAATGCCGGGGAGCTGTTTTTT.

The gene calls are TRBV9 and TRBJ1-2; D ambiguous. The CDR3 spans 12 residues. V was cut by 3 bases and J by 3 bases, with 6 bases left in between. In germline, CDR1 is SGDLS, CDR2 YYNGEE. CDR3: CASSGAYYGYTF. The CDR3 DNA reads as TGTGCCAGCAGCGGGGCTTACTATGGCTACACCTTC.

The J gene is TRBJ1-2, the V gene TRBV10-3; D call uncertain. The CDR3 runs 13 residues. With 6 bases removed from V and 4 bases from J, the gap between germline ends came to 12 bases. Per the germline V gene, CDR1 is ENHRY and CDR2 is SYGVKD. The CDR3 here is CAISPGRSYGYTF. CDR3 in DNA: TGTGCCATCAGCCCGGGCCGAAGCTATGGCTACACCTTC.

This clone was detected only a few times. The V call is TRBV5-1, the J call TRBJ2-7; 13 bases fit TRBD2. Germline trimming cut 2 bases from V and 6 bases from J; bases unmatched to any gene: 5. This CDR3 spans 15 amino acids. Germline-derived CDR1 and CDR2 are SGHRS and YFSETQ. CDR3 loop: CASSFTSGGASEQYF. CDR3 in DNA: TGCGCCAGCAGCTTCACTAGCGGGGGGGCGTCCGAGCAGTACTTC.

This chain joins TRBV27 and TRBJ2-7; TRBD2 agrees at 7 bases. CDR3 length: 15 amino acids. Trimming at V came to 4 bases and at J to 2 bases, leaving 8 bases not matched to a gene. Germline CDR1 and CDR2: MNHEY and SMNVEV (reference sequence). CDR3 region: CASSSAASGAYEQYF. DNA of the CDR3: TGTGCCAGCAGTTCGGCGGCTAGCGGCGCCTACGAGCAGTACTTC.

The chain is built from TRBV9 and TRBJ2-7; TRBD2 agrees at 9 bases. Germline CDR1 and CDR2: SGDLS and YYNGEE. The CDR3 extends over 16 amino acids. V gave up 0 bases and J gave up 3 bases; unmatched junction bases: 7. The CDR3 is CASSVDIGTSIYEQYF. CDR3 bases: TGTGCCAGCAGCGTAGACATTGGGACTAGCATCTACGAGCAGTACTTC.

The CDR3 here is CASSGGHSTDTQYF. CDR3 nucleotide sequence: TGTGCCAGCAGCGGAGGACATAGCACAGATACGCAGTATTTT. This chain uses TRBV9 with TRBJ2-3, with D perhaps matching TRBD1 (5 bases). The germline CDR1 and CDR2 sequences are SGDLS and YYNGEE. The V and J ends lost 3 bases and 0 bases respectively, with 8 bases between them. The CDR3 spans 14 residues.

On this clone itself: The same CDR3 can be traced to other DNA sequences in this sample. The rearrangement uses TRBV19 and TRBJ2-7; D is uncertain. The germline V gene has CDR1 LNHDA and CDR2 SQIVND (reference sequence). CDR3 length: 13 residues. Deletions cut 2 bases from V and 1 base from J, with 6 bases between. CDR3 coding DNA: TGTGCCAGTAGTATATCAGAGTCCTACGAGCAGTACTTC. Protein: CASSISESYEQYF.

Note on this clone: Other DNA variants within this sample encode the same CDR3. This chain links TRBV27 with TRBJ2-1; TRBD2 matches 9 bases. The junction had 2 bases not matched to a gene; V was cut back by 6 bases and J by 2 bases. CDR1 and CDR2 (germline): MNHEY, SMNVEV (reference sequence). The CDR3 extends over 14 amino acids. The CDR3 coding sequence is TGTGCCAGCAGCGCGGGGGGGCCCTACAATGAGCAGTTCTTC. Encoded protein: CASSAGGPYNEQFF.